Below are 7 T cell receptor beta chains sequenced from a single sample in a study of T cells in Graves' hyperthyroidism and ophthalmopathy. The investigators amplified TCR beta CDR3 regions from RNA transcripts. The primer set for the first-round RT-PCR of the TCR CDR3 was HTBI. TCRdb ran MiXCR on the multiplex PCR reads and lists one entry per CDR3 protein. The table records over 700,000 distinct CDR3 sequences, approximately 19% of them present only once. The sequenced sample was blood. The receptors stem from a woman aged 45-65 years with Graves' hyperthyroidism that later progressed to Graves' ophthalmopathy.

The chain joins TRBV20-1 to TRBJ1-2; 9 positions match TRBD1. Germline CDR1 is DFQATT and CDR2 is SNEGSKA (reference sequence). The CDR3 sequence is 13 residues long. Trimming at V came to 5 bases and at J to 7 bases, leaving 8 bases not matched to a gene. Here the CDR3 DNA reads TGCAGTGCTCAGTTGGACAGGGGTTTTGGCTACACCTTC. Protein product: CSAQLDRGFGYTF.

This clonotype was seen a handful of times. CDR3 nucleotide sequence: TGTGCCAGCTTCCCTATTCGCGGGGGGGCACCAGATACGCAGTATTTT. Protein product: CASFPIRGGAPDTQYF. J is TRBJ2-3 and V is TRBV12-3 or TRBV12-4; 9 bases are a match to TRBD2. Trimming removed 8 bases from V and 4 bases from J; junction bases left unmatched: 13. This CDR3 contains 16 residues.

Ten or more counts support this clonotype. V usage is TRBV12-3 or TRBV12-4 and J usage is TRBJ2-6; no clear D gene. The CDR3 length is 13 residues. Trimming took 3 bases from V and 2 from J, leaving 2 bases between them. The CDR3 sequence: CASSFTGANVLTF. The DNA for the CDR3 is TGTGCCAGCAGTTTTACTGGGGCCAACGTCCTGACTTTC.

In this sample, this clonotype turned up a few times. This rearrangement joins TRBV19 to TRBJ1-1; no definite D call. The V end lost 7 bases, the J end lost 0 bases, and 12 bases lay between the germline ends. This CDR3 comprises 14 residues. Germline V lookup: CDR1 LNHDA, CDR2 SQIVND (reference sequence). The CDR3 DNA reads as TGTGCCAGTATGGTTTCGTCGGTGAACACTGAAGCTTTCTTT. The encoded protein is CASMVSSVNTEAFF. The variable domain in full, completed from reference TRBV19 and TRBJ1-1, reads DGGITQSPKYLFRKEGQNVTLSCEQNLNHDAMYWYRQDPGQGLRLIYYSQIVNDFQKGDIAEGYSVSREKKESFPLTVTSAQKNPTAFYLCASMVSSVNTEAFFGQGTRLTVV.

The table lists this clonotype with many counts. This sequence joins TRBV11-2 and TRBJ2-3, with D possibly TRBD1 on 6 matching bases. CDR1 and CDR2 (germline): SGHAT, FQNNGV. This CDR3 is built from 13 residues. The V gene lost 9 bases and the J gene lost 6 bases, with 16 bases spanning the gap. This CDR3 reads CASTPQGRDTQYF. Here the CDR3 DNA reads TGTGCCAGTACCCCTCAGGGGCGGGATACGCAGTATTTT.

This clonotype was counted only a few times. V is TRBV7-6 and J is TRBJ2-2, with a possible D match to TRBD2 (6 bases). V lost 1 base to trimming and J lost 4 bases, with 7 bases between them. Germline values: CDR1 SGHVS, CDR2 FNYEAQ. The CDR3 loop spans 14 amino acids. The CDR3 region is CASSLEEGTGELFF. The CDR3 nucleotides read TGTGCCAGCAGCTTAGAGGAGGGCACCGGGGAGCTGTTTTTT.

The rearrangement uses TRBV6-1 and TRBJ1-1; D call uncertain. Germline values: CDR1 MNHNS, CDR2 SASEGT. V was pared by 2 bases and J by 4 bases, with 5 bases between. This CDR3 contains 12 residues. CDR3 bases: TGTGCCAGCAGTGAAATGGTCACTGAAGCTTTCTTT. It codes for CASSEMVTEAFF.